This TCR beta chain is from a study of response to subunit inactivated influenza vaccine. Points on this clonotype: The antigen is undetermined.

Findings of the study overall: A suggestion made by the authors is that each seasonal influenza vaccination recruits few new T cells.

One entry per CDR3 protein, called by TCRdb with MiXCR from the RT-PCR reads. The sample holds under 500,000 distinct CDR3 sequences, approximately 10% seen once. Germline V gene sequence: CDR1 DFQATT, CDR2 SNEGSKA (reference sequence). The J segment lost 7 bases and the V segment lost 6 bases, leaving 10 bases of the junction unmatched. The CDR3 runs to 15 residues. This clonotype was obtained from a man between 45 and 60 years old who received an inactivated influenza vaccine. The chain is built from TRBV20-1 and TRBJ2-1; 12 positions match TRBD2. The sequenced sample was PBMCs from blood, obtained 40 to 50 days after vaccination. The CDR3, as DNA: TGCAGTGCGCCCTCTAGCGGGAGGGTTGGAAATGAGCAGTTCTTC. It specifies CSAPSSGRVGNEQFF.